Presented here are 25 T cell receptor beta chains from one specimen sequenced in a study of blood T cell repertoires in COVID-19. TCRdb keeps only in-frame clones here, not all; method: immunoSEQ multiplex PCR. The table lists approximately 400,000 clones, 88% of them singletons. Input material: PBMCs or T cells enriched from blood (not recorded which). The receptor source for this set is a woman aged 18-29 years who had recovered from COVID-19.

V usage is TRBV19 and J usage is TRBJ2-5, with a possible D match to TRBD2 (5 bases). CDR1 LNHDA and CDR2 SQIVND come from the germline V gene (reference sequence). This CDR3 spans 13 amino acids. V was trimmed by 3 bases and J by 3 bases, leaving 8 bases between them. The chain's CDR3 is CASSIDGEETQYF. CDR3 DNA: TGTGCCAGTAGTATCGACGGGGAAGAGACCCAGTACTTC.

This chain links TRBV21-1 with TRBJ2-7; TRBD1 was called by the table and not checked on the DNA. TRBV21-1 is an annotated pseudogene. The CDR3 loop spans 14 amino acids. DNA for the CDR3: TGTGCCAGCAACTCGACAGGGTCCACCTACGAGCAGTACTTC. Protein: CASNSTGSTYEQYF.

This rearrangement joins TRBV11-2 to TRBJ2-2, with D possibly TRBD1 on 6 matching bases. Trimming shortened V by 7 bases and J by 4 bases, and 13 bases separated the two germline ends. Germline CDR1 is SGHAT and CDR2 is FQNNGV. CDR3 size: 14 residues. Here the CDR3 reads CASKTWGRTGELFF. DNA of the CDR3: TGTGCCAGCAAGACTTGGGGGCGCACCGGGGAGCTGTTTTTT.

With respect to this clone: This sample also contains other DNA sequences that code for the same CDR3. This rearrangement joins TRBV18 to TRBJ1-1, with a possible D match to TRBD1 (5 bases). This CDR3 is built from 14 residues. Trimming took off 1 base at V and 0 bases at J, with 6 bases between the two ends. Per the germline V gene, CDR1 is KGHSH and CDR2 is LQKENI. The DNA for the CDR3 is TGTGCCAGCTCACCACGGGGCCTGAACACTGAAGCTTTCTTT. Its protein is CASSPRGLNTEAFF.

The chain couples TRBV2 to TRBJ2-5, with 8 bases identical to TRBD2. CDR3 length: 14 residues. CDR1 and CDR2 from the germline V gene are SNHLY and FYNNEI. Trimming took 5 bases from V and 7 from J; bases not matched to a gene: 9. The CDR3 loop is CASSSTGGAGTQYF. The DNA of the CDR3 is TGTGCCAGCAGTTCAACCGGGGGGGCGGGGACCCAGTACTTC.

The rearrangement links TRBV24-1 to TRBJ1-2; TRBD1 aligns across 8 bases. CDR3 length: 17 residues. CDR1 and CDR2 (germline): KGHDR, SFDVKD. V shed 2 bases, J shed 4 bases, and the junction held 11 bases outside the gene matches. CDR3: CATSDSTSGGLGYGYTF. The CDR3 bases are TGTGCCACCAGTGATTCTACCTCAGGGGGCCTCGGCTATGGCTACACCTTC.

The rearrangement links TRBV2 to TRBJ1-6; possible D gene TRBD1, 5 bases. V shed 5 bases and J shed 0 bases, with 11 bases lying between them. From germline, CDR1 is SNHLY and CDR2 FYNNEI. This CDR3 has 16 amino acids. The CDR3 bases are TGTGCCAGCAGTAAGGAGGGGCACTCCTATAATTCACCCCTCCACTTT. This translates into CASSKEGHSYNSPLHF.

This clone was observed once. The chain recombines TRBV19 with TRBJ2-3; D unclear. This CDR3 is built from 13 residues. Germline CDR1 LNHDA, CDR2 SQIVND (reference sequence). The germline V and J ends were trimmed by 7 bases and 0 bases, with 8 bases remaining between them. The CDR3 loop is CASTGTSTDTQYF. The CDR3 bases are TGTGCCAGTACAGGCACTAGCACAGATACGCAGTATTTT.

This chain connects TRBV9 to TRBJ2-3, with TRBD1 matching over 8 bases. The V segment lost 4 bases and the J segment 3 bases; nucleotides outside the gene matches: 7. This CDR3 is built from 15 residues. Germline CDR1 reads SGDLS; CDR2 reads YYNGEE. The CDR3 loop reads CASSLDRDGTDTQYF. In DNA, the CDR3 is TGTGCCAGCAGCCTGGACAGGGATGGTACAGATACGCAGTATTTT. The full variable domain, with the rest looked up from reference TRBV9 and TRBJ2-3, is DSGVTQTPKHLITATGQRVTLRCSPRSGDLSVYWYQQSLDQGLQFLIQYYNGEERAKGNILERFSAQQFPDLHSELNLSSLELGDSALYFCASSLDRDGTDTQYFGPGTRLTVL.

The chain is built from TRBV27 and TRBJ2-3; D not resolved. The CDR3 loop spans 16 amino acids. Trimming stripped 3 bases from V and 2 bases from J, with 15 bases between. Germline V gives CDR1 MNHEY, CDR2 SMNVEV (reference sequence). The CDR3 nucleotides read TGTGCCAGCAGTTTTACCGCAGGCACCCTCACAGATACGCAGTATTTT. Its translation is CASSFTAGTLTDTQYF.

The chain combines TRBV7-3 with TRBJ2-7, with D hard to call. V lost 6 bases to trimming and J lost 0 bases, with 9 bases between them. Germline CDR1 and CDR2: SGHTA and FQGTGA. This CDR3 spans 13 amino acids. Written as DNA, the CDR3 is TGTGCCAGCAGTCACGGGTCCTCCTACGAGCAGTACTTC. Protein: CASSHGSSYEQYF.

The rearrangement uses TRBV19 and TRBJ1-1, with 7 nucleotides matching TRBD1. V shed 2 bases and J 3 bases; nucleotides not matched to a gene: 3. The CDR3 loop spans 14 amino acids. CDR1 and CDR2 from the germline V gene are LNHDA and SQIVND (reference sequence). CDR3 protein: CASSIRDSYTEAFF. Written as DNA, the CDR3 is TGTGCCAGTAGTATAAGGGACAGCTACACTGAAGCTTTCTTT.

This clone has just one count. The V and J genes are TRBV12-3 or TRBV12-4 and TRBJ1-1, with TRBD1 matching 10 bases. This CDR3 region has 13 residues. Unmatched junction bases numbered 2, after V lost 4 bases and J lost 6 bases. CDR3 protein: CASSSGTGAEAFF. In DNA, the CDR3 is TGTGCCAGCAGTTCTGGGACAGGGGCTGAAGCTTTCTTT.

This chain connects TRBV7-9 to TRBJ1-2; 7 nucleotides match TRBD1. The germline V gene encodes CDR1 SEHNR and CDR2 FQNEAQ (reference sequence). This CDR3 spans 14 amino acids. Trimming at V came to 4 bases and at J to 5 bases, leaving 7 bases not matched to a gene. CDR3 nucleotides: TGTGCCAGCAGCTGGACAGGCATTACTTATGGCTACACCTTC. It codes for CASSWTGITYGYTF.

The chain links TRBV6-5 to TRBJ1-4; D is ambiguous. Deletions cut 8 bases from V and 5 bases from J, with 18 bases between. The CDR3 totals 15 residues. Germline CDR1 reads MNHEY; CDR2 reads SVGAGI. Here the CDR3 reads CASRKVQRVNEKLFF. DNA of the CDR3: TGTGCCAGCCGAAAAGTCCAGAGGGTAAATGAAAAACTGTTTTTT.

V and J are TRBV19 and TRBJ1-1, with a possible D match to TRBD1 (6 bases). The CDR3 has 15 amino acids. Looked up from germline, CDR1 is LNHDA and CDR2 is SQIVND (reference sequence). V gave up 4 bases and J gave up 8 bases, with 20 bases separating them. The CDR3 loop reads CASSRRGQGKSEAFF. The CDR3 DNA reads TGTGCCAGTAGTAGACGGGGCCAGGGGAAGTCGGAAGCTTTCTTT. Complete variable domain (other parts from reference TRBV19 and TRBJ1-1): DGGITQSPKYLFRKEGQNVTLSCEQNLNHDAMYWYRQDPGQGLRLIYYSQIVNDFQKGDIAEGYSVSREKKESFPLTVTSAQKNPTAFYLCASSRRGQGKSEAFFGQGTRLTVV.

This rearrangement joins TRBV27 to TRBJ1-2; 10 nucleotides line up with TRBD1. This CDR3 region has 17 residues. CDR1 and CDR2 (germline): MNHEY, SMNVEV (reference sequence). Trimming took 4 bases from V and 2 from J; bases not matched to a gene: 10. CDR3: CASSSAFSDRGNYGYTF. CDR3 sequence (DNA): TGTGCCAGCAGTTCCGCTTTTTCGGACAGGGGGAACTATGGCTACACCTTC.

The rearrangement joins TRBV3-1 (or the pseudogene TRBV3-2) to TRBJ1-3; 9 bases fit TRBD1. Germline CDR1 is LGHDT and CDR2 is YNNKEL (reference sequence). CDR3 size: 16 residues. Losses at the gene ends were 2 bases for V and 2 bases for J; bases not matched to a gene: 4. The CDR3 sequence: CASSQLTGGTGNTIYF. CDR3 nucleotide sequence: TGTGCCAGCAGCCAACTGACAGGGGGAACTGGAAACACCATATATTTT.

The chain has TRBV18 and TRBJ1-2; 8 nucleotides match TRBD1. Looked up from germline, CDR1 is KGHSH and CDR2 is LQKENI. This CDR3 has 16 residues. The ends lost 1 base at V and 4 bases at J; junction bases unmatched: 8. CDR3: CASSPQMQGATYGYTF. The CDR3 bases are TGTGCCAGCTCACCACAGATGCAGGGGGCTACCTATGGCTACACCTTC.

The chain employs TRBV5-4 and TRBJ1-2; 7 bases are shared with TRBD1. The germline gives CDR1 SGHNT, CDR2 YYREEE (reference sequence). The CDR3 sequence is 14 residues long. The junction had 6 bases not matched to a gene; V was cut back by 4 bases and J by 3 bases. CDR3 region: CASSPDRRDYGYTF. The CDR3 coding sequence is TGTGCCAGCAGCCCGGACAGGCGGGACTATGGCTACACCTTC.

The chain uses TRBV5-1 and TRBJ1-6, with D possibly matching TRBD1 (5 bases). Deletions cut 4 bases from V and 8 bases from J, with 13 bases between. CDR3 size: 14 residues. Per the germline V gene, CDR1 is SGHRS and CDR2 is YFSETQ. The CDR3 DNA reads TGCGCCAGCAGCCCAGGGCTACAGGATTCACCCCTCCACTTT. Translating gives CASSPGLQDSPLHF.

The V gene is TRBV19, the J gene TRBJ2-7, with TRBD1 as a possible D gene (6 bases). V lost 6 bases and J 6 bases, leaving 12 bases between the germline ends. The CDR3 is 12 amino acids. Germline V CDR1 and CDR2: LNHDA, SQIVND (reference sequence). CDR3 coding DNA: TGTGCCAGTAGCAGGGGCCCGGGCGAGCAGTACTTC. Translating it yields CASSRGPGEQYF.

The rearrangement links TRBV5-1 to TRBJ2-3; 9 bases align to TRBD2. The CDR3 is made up of 15 amino acids. Germline lookup yields CDR1 SGHRS and CDR2 YFSETQ. Trimming at V came to 0 bases and at J to 4 bases, leaving 3 bases not matched to a gene. Here the CDR3 DNA reads TGCGCCAGCAGCTTGGCGCGGGGGGGGCCAGATACGCAGTATTTT. Translating it yields CASSLARGGPDTQYF.

CDR3 protein: CASLGGLQGRPGSTQYF. CDR3 nucleotides: TGCGCCAGCTTAGGAGGCTTGCAGGGGCGTCCGGGTAGTACGCAGTATTTT. The gene calls are TRBV10-2 and TRBJ2-3, with TRBD1 as a possible D gene (6 bases). Trimming stripped 8 bases from V and 8 bases from J, with 29 bases between. The CDR3 has 17 residues. CDR1 WSHSY and CDR2 SAAADI come from the germline V gene.

The chain joins TRBV9 to TRBJ1-3; the match to TRBD1 covers 7 bases. The germline V gene encodes CDR1 SGDLS and CDR2 YYNGEE. The CDR3 length is 17 residues. With V trimmed by 4 bases and J by 3 bases, 13 bases remained unmatched. CDR3 nucleotide sequence: TGTGCCAGCAGCTCCTTTCCAGGGGGGTTAGGTGGAAACACCATATATTTT. Its translation: CASSSFPGGLGGNTIYF.